This T cell receptor (beta chain) was identified in a study of radiation and T cells in renal cell carcinoma. Details on this clone: Its antigen is as yet unknown.

TCRdb's copy holds only in-frame clones and misses some; the assay was immunoSEQ multiplex PCR. The sample includes about 50,000 clones, about 83% seen only once; the top ten take 25% to 35%. Germline CDR1 is SEHNR and CDR2 is FQNEAQ (reference sequence). This CDR3 comprises 14 residues. The trim removed 5 bases at V and 0 bases at J, leaving 4 bases unmatched. Time point meaning: baseline pretreatment blood. Treatment given: 15 Gy SBRT to primary tumor, nephrectomy 4 weeks later. After SBRT, blood was collected at 2 and 4 weeks, plus baseline. This renal cell carcinoma was of the clear cell type. Whole-study findings and limits: From baseline, blood top tumor clonotypes peaked at 2 weeks post-radiation. Pretreatment tumor biopsies were lacking, so baseline clonotypes are unknown.

The sequence came from a woman between 65 and 79 years old with renal cell carcinoma. Specimen: blood, collected from a patient whose treatment included radiotherapy and nephrectomy. The chain joins TRBV7-9 to TRBJ2-7; 7 bases align to TRBD2. The CDR3 is CASSREGLSYEQYF. The CDR3 DNA is TGTGCCAGCAGCAGGGAGGGTCTCTCCTACGAGCAGTACTTC.